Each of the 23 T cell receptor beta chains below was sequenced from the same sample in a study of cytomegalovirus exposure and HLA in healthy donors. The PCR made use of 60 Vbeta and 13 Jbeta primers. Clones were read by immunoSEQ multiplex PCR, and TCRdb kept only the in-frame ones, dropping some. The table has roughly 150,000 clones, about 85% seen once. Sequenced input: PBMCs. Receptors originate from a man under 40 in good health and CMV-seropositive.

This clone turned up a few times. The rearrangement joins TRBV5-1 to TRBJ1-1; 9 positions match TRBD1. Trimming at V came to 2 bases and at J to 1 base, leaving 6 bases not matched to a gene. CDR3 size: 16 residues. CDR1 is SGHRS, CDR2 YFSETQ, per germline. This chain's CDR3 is CASSFTGTGTNTEAFF. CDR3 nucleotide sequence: TGCGCCAGCAGCTTCACCGGGACAGGGACGAACACTGAAGCTTTCTTT.

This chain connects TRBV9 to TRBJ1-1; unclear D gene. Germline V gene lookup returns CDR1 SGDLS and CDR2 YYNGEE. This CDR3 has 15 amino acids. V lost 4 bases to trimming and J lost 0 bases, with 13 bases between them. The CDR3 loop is CASSPYQLMNTEAFF. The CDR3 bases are TGTGCCAGCAGCCCTTACCAGTTAATGAACACTGAAGCTTTCTTT.

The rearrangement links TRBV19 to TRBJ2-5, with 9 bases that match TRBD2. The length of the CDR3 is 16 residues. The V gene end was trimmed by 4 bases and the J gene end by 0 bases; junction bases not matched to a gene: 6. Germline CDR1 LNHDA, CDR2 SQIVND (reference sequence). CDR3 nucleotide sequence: TGTGCCAGTAGTAGGACAGCGGGAGGTAACCAAGAGACCCAGTACTTC. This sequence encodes CASSRTAGGNQETQYF.

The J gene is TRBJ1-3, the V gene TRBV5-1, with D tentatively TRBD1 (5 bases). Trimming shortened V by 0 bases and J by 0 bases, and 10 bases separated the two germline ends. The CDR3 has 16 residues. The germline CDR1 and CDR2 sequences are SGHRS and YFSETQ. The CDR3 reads CASSLDRQNSGNTIYF. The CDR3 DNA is TGCGCCAGCAGCTTGGACAGGCAAAACTCTGGAAACACCATATATTTT. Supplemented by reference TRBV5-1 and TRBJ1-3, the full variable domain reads KAGVTQTPRYLIKTRGQQVTLSCSPISGHRSVSWYQQTPGQGLQFLFEYFSETQRNKGNFPGRFSGRQFSNSRSEMNVSTLELGDSALYLCASSLDRQNSGNTIYFGEGSWLTVV.

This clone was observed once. CDR3 sequence: CASSLSRGWTNEKLFF. CDR3 DNA: TGTGCCAGCAGTTTATCTCGGGGGTGGACTAATGAAAAACTGTTTTTT. This sequence joins TRBV27 and TRBJ1-4; possibly TRBD1 for D (5 bases). V dropped 0 bases and J dropped 2 bases, with 10 bases sitting between them. The CDR3 is 16 amino acids. Looked up from germline, CDR1 is MNHEY and CDR2 is SMNVEV (reference sequence).

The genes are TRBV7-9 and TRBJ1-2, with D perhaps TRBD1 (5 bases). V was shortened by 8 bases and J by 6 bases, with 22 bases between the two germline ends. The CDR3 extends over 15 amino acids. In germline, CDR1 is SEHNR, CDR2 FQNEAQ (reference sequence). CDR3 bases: TGTGCCAGCGTCCCTCGGGCAGGGATAGATAATGGCTACACCTTC. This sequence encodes CASVPRAGIDNGYTF.

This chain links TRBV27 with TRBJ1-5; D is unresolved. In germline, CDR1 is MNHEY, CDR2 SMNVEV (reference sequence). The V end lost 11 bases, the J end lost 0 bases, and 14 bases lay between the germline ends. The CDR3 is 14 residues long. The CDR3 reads CAYSPVYSNQPQHF. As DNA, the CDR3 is TGTGCCTACAGTCCTGTTTATAGCAATCAGCCCCAGCATTTT.

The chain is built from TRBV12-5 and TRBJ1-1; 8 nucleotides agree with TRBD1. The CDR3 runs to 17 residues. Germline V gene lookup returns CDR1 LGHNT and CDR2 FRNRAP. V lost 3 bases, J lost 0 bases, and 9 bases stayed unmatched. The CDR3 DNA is TGTGCTAGTGGTTTACGGCCAGGGGGCGACGTGAACACTGAAGCTTTCTTT. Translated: CASGLRPGGDVNTEAFF. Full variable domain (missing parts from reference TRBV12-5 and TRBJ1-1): DARVTQTPRHKVTEMGQEVTMRCQPILGHNTVFWYRQTMMQGLELLAYFRNRAPLDDSGMPKDRFSAEMPDATLATLKIQPSEPRDSAVYFCASGLRPGGDVNTEAFFGQGTRLTVV.

The CDR3 loop is CASRRDRSSYNEQFF. DNA for the CDR3: TGTGCCAGCAGGCGGGACAGGAGCTCCTACAATGAGCAGTTCTTC. The V gene is TRBV6-1, the J gene TRBJ2-1, with 8 nucleotides matching TRBD1. The CDR3 contains 15 residues. Per the germline V gene, CDR1 is MNHNS and CDR2 is SASEGT. V shed 6 bases, J shed 0 bases, and the junction held 4 bases outside the gene matches.

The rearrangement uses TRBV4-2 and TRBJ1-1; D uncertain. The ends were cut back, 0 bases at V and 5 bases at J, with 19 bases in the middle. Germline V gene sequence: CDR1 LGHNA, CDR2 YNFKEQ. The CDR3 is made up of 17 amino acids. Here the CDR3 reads CASSQDRAGVRGTEAFF. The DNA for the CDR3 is TGTGCCAGCAGCCAAGATCGGGCGGGAGTACGGGGAACTGAAGCTTTCTTT.

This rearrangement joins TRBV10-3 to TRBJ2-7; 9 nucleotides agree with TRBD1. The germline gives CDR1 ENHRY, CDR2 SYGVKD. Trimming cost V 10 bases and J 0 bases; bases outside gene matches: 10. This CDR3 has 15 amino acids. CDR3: CATCTGTGFSYEQYF. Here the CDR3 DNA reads TGTGCCACCTGCACCGGGACAGGGTTCTCCTACGAGCAGTACTTC.

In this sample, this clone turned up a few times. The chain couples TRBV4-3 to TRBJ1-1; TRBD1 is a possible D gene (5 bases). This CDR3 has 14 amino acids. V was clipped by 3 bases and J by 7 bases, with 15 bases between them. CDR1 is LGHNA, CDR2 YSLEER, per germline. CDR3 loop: CASSQSRGGIEAFF. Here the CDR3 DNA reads TGCGCCAGCAGCCAGAGTCGGGGGGGAATTGAAGCTTTCTTT.

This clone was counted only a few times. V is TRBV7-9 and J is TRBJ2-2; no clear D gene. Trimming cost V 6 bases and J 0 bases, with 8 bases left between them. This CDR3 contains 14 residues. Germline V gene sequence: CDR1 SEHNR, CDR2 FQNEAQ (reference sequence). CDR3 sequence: CASRHTSNTGELFF. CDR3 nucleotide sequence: TGTGCCAGCAGGCACACCTCGAACACCGGGGAGCTGTTTTTT.

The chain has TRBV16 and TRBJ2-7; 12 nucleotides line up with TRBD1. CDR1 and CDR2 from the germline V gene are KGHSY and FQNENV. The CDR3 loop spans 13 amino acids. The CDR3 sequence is CASSQGRDRGPTV. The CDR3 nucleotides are TGTGCCAGCAGCCAGGGCCGGGACAGGGGGCCCACCGTC.

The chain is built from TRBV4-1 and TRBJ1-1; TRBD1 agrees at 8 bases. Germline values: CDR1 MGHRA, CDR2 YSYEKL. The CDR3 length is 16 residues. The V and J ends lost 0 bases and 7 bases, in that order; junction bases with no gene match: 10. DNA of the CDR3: TGCGCCAGCAGCCAAGATTTTAAATGGACAGGGCTTGAAGCTTTCTTT. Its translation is CASSQDFKWTGLEAFF.

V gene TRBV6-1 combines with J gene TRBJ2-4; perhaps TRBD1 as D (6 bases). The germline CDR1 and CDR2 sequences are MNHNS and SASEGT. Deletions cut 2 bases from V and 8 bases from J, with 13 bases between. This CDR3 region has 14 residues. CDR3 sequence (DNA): TGTGCCAGCAGTGAAAGTGGGACAATATACATTCAGTACTTC. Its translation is CASSESGTIYIQYF.

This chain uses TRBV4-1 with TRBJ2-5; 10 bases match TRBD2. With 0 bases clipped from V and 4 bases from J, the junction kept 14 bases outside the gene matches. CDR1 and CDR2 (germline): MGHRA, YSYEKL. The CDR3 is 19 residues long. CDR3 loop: CASSQDLDLAGAPRETQYF. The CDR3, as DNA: TGCGCCAGCAGCCAAGATTTGGACCTAGCGGGAGCTCCCAGAGAGACCCAGTACTTC.

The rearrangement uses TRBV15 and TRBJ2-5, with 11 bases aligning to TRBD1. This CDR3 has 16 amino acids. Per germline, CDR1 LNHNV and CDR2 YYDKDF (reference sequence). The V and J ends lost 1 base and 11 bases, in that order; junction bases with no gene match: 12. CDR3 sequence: CATSRAGTGGIPRQYF. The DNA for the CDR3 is TGTGCCACCAGCAGAGCAGGGACAGGGGGAATCCCAAGGCAGTACTTC.

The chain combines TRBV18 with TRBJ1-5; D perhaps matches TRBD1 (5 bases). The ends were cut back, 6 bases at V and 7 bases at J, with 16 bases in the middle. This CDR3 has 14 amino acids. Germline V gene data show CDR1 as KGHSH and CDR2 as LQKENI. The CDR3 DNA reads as TGTGCCAGCTCGCCCGGACCGGGGGAGCAGCCCCAGCATTTT. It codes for CASSPGPGEQPQHF.

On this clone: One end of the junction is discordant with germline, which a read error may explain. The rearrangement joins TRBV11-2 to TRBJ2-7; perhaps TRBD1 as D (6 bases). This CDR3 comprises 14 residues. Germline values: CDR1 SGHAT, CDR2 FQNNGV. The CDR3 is CASSLLVGAYGQYF. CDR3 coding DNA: TGTGCCAGCAGCCTTCTCGTGGGGGCCTACGGGCAGTACTTC.

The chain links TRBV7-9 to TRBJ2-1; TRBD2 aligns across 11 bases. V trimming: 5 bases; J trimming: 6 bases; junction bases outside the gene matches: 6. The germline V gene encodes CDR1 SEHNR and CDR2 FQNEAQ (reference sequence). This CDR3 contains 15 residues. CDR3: CASSETSGNSNEQFF. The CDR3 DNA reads TGTGCCAGCAGCGAGACTAGCGGGAACTCCAATGAGCAGTTCTTC.

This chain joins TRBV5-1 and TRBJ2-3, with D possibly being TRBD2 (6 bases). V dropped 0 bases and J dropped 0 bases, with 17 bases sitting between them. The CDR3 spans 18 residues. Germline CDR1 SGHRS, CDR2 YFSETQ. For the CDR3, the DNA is TGCGCCAGCAGCTTGGGGCTTACCGGGACTCACAGCACAGATACGCAGTATTTT. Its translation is CASSLGLTGTHSTDTQYF.

CDR3: CASSPGTGGSTEAFF. The CDR3 DNA reads TGTGCCAGCAGTCCCGGGACAGGGGGAAGTACTGAAGCTTTCTTT. The J gene is TRBJ1-1, the V gene TRBV6-4; 11 bases agree with TRBD1. Germline CDR1 reads MRHNA; CDR2 reads SNTAGT. The CDR3 is 15 amino acids. Trimming removed 5 bases from V and 5 bases from J; junction bases left unmatched: 7.